This T cell receptor (beta chain) was retrieved from a study of blood T cell repertoires in COVID-19. The protocol was immunoSEQ multiplex PCR, while the TCRdb copy is restricted to in-frame clones and leaves out a portion. Among 250,000 or so clones listed, 87% were seen once. The V segment lost 10 bases and the J segment 6 bases; nucleotides outside the gene matches: 8. The CDR3 extends over 12 amino acids. What was sequenced was PBMCs or T cells enriched from blood (not recorded which). V is TRBV12-3 or TRBV12-4 and J is TRBJ2-7, with 8 bases that match TRBD1. This clonotype was obtained from a man aged 25-45 years who had recovered from COVID-19. CDR3 protein: CATGQGESEQYF. The CDR3 bases are TGTGCCACCGGACAGGGTGAATCCGAGCAGTACTTC.